The 2 T cell receptor beta chains listed next were all sequenced from one sample in a study of T cell repertoires in cytomegalovirus infection. Each CDR3 protein is one row after TCRdb ran MiXCR on the reads. The sample includes about 490,000 distinct CDR3 sequences, 11% seen only once; the top ten take 10%. Sequences were obtained from PBMCs. The receptors here all came from a human donor in good health (CMV status not recorded). Some clones in this sample may be carry-over from other donors' samples.

Ten or more counts support this clonotype. V gene TRBV7-2 combines with J gene TRBJ2-7; a weak D match, TRBD1 (6 bases). CDR3 length equals 14 residues. Trimming cost V 5 bases and J 7 bases, with 18 bases left between them. Germline CDR1 reads SGHTA; CDR2 reads FQGNSA. CDR3 sequence: CASSPPPLRGEQYF. The CDR3 DNA reads TGTGCCAGCAGCCCACCCCCTTTGAGGGGGGAGCAGTACTTC.

This clonotype was counted many times. The chain recombines TRBV3-1 with TRBJ1-1; the match to TRBD1 covers 9 bases. Per germline, CDR1 LGHDT and CDR2 YNNKEL (reference sequence). Trimming took 3 bases from V and 1 from J; bases not matched to a gene: 3. The CDR3 consists of 15 residues. CDR3 in DNA: TGTGCCAGCAGCCATTTGGGACAGGGGAACACTGAAGCTTTCTTT. This sequence encodes CASSHLGQGNTEAFF.